This is a list of T cell receptor beta chains from one sample in a study of blood T cell repertoires in COVID-19. Sequencing was performed with immunoSEQ multiplex PCR; in TCRdb, only in-frame clones are kept and a portion is missing. The repertoire consists of 88,000 or so clones, with about nine tenths occurring once and the leading ten covering roughly 2%. The material sequenced was peripheral blood. The receptors derive from a man aged 45-65 years with acute or convalescent COVID-19. The CDR3 runs from the conserved cysteine through the conserved F or W. D genes are given only for firm matches. A row's size may be missing; if present it is once, few, many or a size class.

d_call: TRBD1
clone_size: -
v_call: TRBV19
j_call: TRBJ2-2
cdr3_nt: TGTGCCAGTAGTGCCCGGGACAGGGGCTTTAACACCGGGGAGCTGTTTTTT
cdr3_aa: CASSARDRGFNTGELFF

d_call: -
clone_size: -
v_call: TRBV19
j_call: TRBJ1-1
cdr3_nt: TGTGCCAGTATTCCCCAGGTATCAGGGCACACTGAAGCTTTCTTT
cdr3_aa: CASIPQVSGHTEAFF

d_call: -
clone_size: -
v_call: TRBV29-1
j_call: TRBJ1-1
cdr3_nt: TGCAGCGTTGAAGGGGTAGCCACTGAAGCTTTCTTT
cdr3_aa: CSVEGVATEAFF

d_call: -
clone_size: -
v_call: TRBV7-9
j_call: TRBJ1-1
cdr3_nt: TGTGCCAGCAGCTTACGAGAAGGGAGTACTGAAGCTTTCTTT
cdr3_aa: CASSLREGSTEAFF

d_call: -
clone_size: -
v_call: TRBV7-2
j_call: TRBJ2-1
cdr3_nt: TGTGCCAGCAGCTTAAGATCTTCTCCCTGGGGGGAATTTCGCAATGAGCAGTTCTTC
cdr3_aa: CASSLRSSPWGEFRNEQFF

d_call: TRBD1
clone_size: -
v_call: TRBV7-9
j_call: TRBJ2-6
cdr3_nt: TGTGCCAGCAGCGCCACAACCAGACAGGGGGTTGGGGCCAACGTCCTGACTTTC
cdr3_aa: CASSATTRQGVGANVLTF

d_call: -
clone_size: -
v_call: TRBV2
j_call: TRBJ1-2
cdr3_nt: TGTGCCAGCAGTGAGTGGGAGACTAACTATGGCTACACCTTC
cdr3_aa: CASSEWETNYGYTF

d_call: TRBD2
clone_size: -
v_call: TRBV9
j_call: TRBJ2-1
cdr3_nt: TGTGCCAGCAGCTATAGCGGGAGCTCCTACAATGAGCAGTTCTTC
cdr3_aa: CASSYSGSSYNEQFF

d_call: -
clone_size: -
v_call: TRBV6-5
j_call: TRBJ1-2
cdr3_nt: TGTGCCAGCAGCCCCCGGGGGGGATCTGGCTACACCTTC
cdr3_aa: CASSPRGGSGYTF

d_call: TRBD1
clone_size: -
v_call: TRBV2
j_call: TRBJ1-1
cdr3_nt: TGTGCCAGCAGTCCTCGAAGGACAGGGTTTGGCACTGAAGCTTTCTTT
cdr3_aa: CASSPRRTGFGTEAFF

d_call: TRBD2
clone_size: -
v_call: TRBV4-3
j_call: TRBJ2-1
cdr3_nt: TGCGCCAGCAGCCAATCTATTGGCGGGGGGGACAATGAGCAGTTCTTC
cdr3_aa: CASSQSIGGGDNEQFF

d_call: -
clone_size: -
v_call: TRBV7-9
j_call: TRBJ1-2
cdr3_nt: TGTGCCAGCAGCTTAGAAGAGACAATTTACACCTTC
cdr3_aa: CASSLEETIYTF

d_call: -
clone_size: -
v_call: TRBV5-1
j_call: TRBJ2-7
cdr3_nt: TGCGCCAGCAGCTTGGAGACCCAGGGCTCGAGAGAGCAGTACTTC
cdr3_aa: CASSLETQGSREQYF

d_call: TRBD2
clone_size: -
v_call: TRBV6-5
j_call: TRBJ2-5
cdr3_nt: TGTGCCAGCAGAGGCGGGGGAGGAGAGACCCAGTACTTC
cdr3_aa: CASRGGGGETQYF

d_call: TRBD1
clone_size: few
v_call: TRBV10-1
j_call: TRBJ1-2
cdr3_nt: TGCGCCAGCAGAACGACCGGAGGGGGCTACTATGGCTACACCTTC
cdr3_aa: CASRTTGGGYYGYTF